This TCR beta chain was captured by sequencing in a study of blood T cells in healthy people across ages (dated by TCRdb to the mid-2010s). Regarding the study in general: Template switching captured roughly one uniquely barcoded TCR beta cDNA molecule per two T cells in model experiments. The study measured age-related changes in TCR beta repertoire diversity using deep sequencing normalized with unique cDNA molecular identifiers. Donors of different ages were randomly distributed across sequencing lanes to avoid experimental bias. For two donors (one aged 18 to 30 and one aged 80 or older), the study analyzed two additional independent replicas of 1 million unique cDNA reads from the same blood draw. The donors were split into four age groups: young (average 16 years), middle-aged (roughly 39), aged (62) and long-lived (approximately 80).

On this clonotype itself: Its antigen specificity is not known. No clone much larger than this one lies a single base away; base qualities are absent.

According to the germline V gene (reference sequence), CDR1 reads DFQATT and CDR2 reads SNEGSKA. Measured from the cysteine to the phenylalanine, the CDR3 is 13 residues long. Only the CDR3 DNA stays, 39 bases, in frame from base 1. Systemically healthy Caucasian individuals from Russia, some 36 in total and aged roughly 6 to 100 years, were included as donors. Each donor gave approximately 10 milliliters of peripheral blood, collected into EDTA-treated Vacutainer tubes. Ficoll-Paque density-gradient centrifugation was used to isolate PBMCs, with at least 6.5 million per sample. Total RNA, at least 5 micrograms per sample, was extracted from PBMCs with Trizol reagent. For every donor, flow cytometry on a PBMC aliquot measured the percentage of naive CD45RAhigh/CD27high T cells. Findings and caveats that apply to the study as a whole: Since profiling was done on bulk unsorted PBMCs, naive and antigen-experienced compartments could not be conclusively compared. The percentage of naive T cells measured by flow cytometry correlated strongly with observed TCR beta diversity. Total diversity estimates from one million sequenced T cells were considered lower bounds and underestimates. The CMV infection status of donors was not known, potentially confounding age-related changes in expanded clonotypes. As age increased, observed TCR beta diversity per million T cells dropped in a roughly linear way, and a significant reduction was already evident by age roughly 36. Compared with the aged group, more naive CD4+ T cells, fewer expanded clones and increased TCR diversity were shown by the long-lived group, suggesting age selection.

The library was obtained by 5' RACE. Sequencing was carried out with an Illumina HiSeq 2500. A second roughly 6 to 12 cycle PCR used a sample-barcoded 5' primer and a J-beta primer mix. A unique molecular identifier was introduced onto each TCR beta cDNA molecule by a template-switch 5' adaptor carrying 12 random nucleotides. Each sample yielded at least 3 million CDR3-containing paired-end reads. First-strand cDNA synthesis was performed from all RNA using the Mint cDNA synthesis kit, with priming by a TRBC-specific oligonucleotide. Following uracil-DNA glycosylase treatment, all cDNA underwent a first 18-cycle PCR with the universal primers M1SS and BC2_uni_R. The original pipeline was this. Each sample was normalized by randomly selecting 1 million high-quality reads, each carrying a distinct molecular identifier. Reads with shared molecular identifiers were discarded instead of being binned into consensus sequences. MiTCR, run with a Q25 quality threshold and the strictest error-elimination algorithm, handled CDR3 identification, clonotype clustering and error correction. A nonparametric unseen species model with Euler transformation was used to estimate lower-bound total TCR beta diversity. TCRdb ran its own pipeline on the public reads, namely fastp trimming at Q25 and MiXCR clone calling, and kept in-frame beta chains. Under each unique CDR3 protein, matching rows form one entry showing the most common genes and DNA. The V and J calls shown here were made by TCRdb, not taken from the authors' results. For this sample the table gives about 1.1 million distinct CDR3 sequences, of which 30% to 40% were detected only once. The ten largest clones represent about 12% of the sample.

Sequencing was done on a sample of blood. The rearranged segments are TRBV20-1 and TRBJ2-1; the D segment may tentatively be TRBD1 or TRBD2, each giving 5 matched bases. This clonotype originated in a man between 18 and 29 years old in good health. At the DNA level, the sequence is TGCACTTGCTGGGGGAGCTCCTACAATGAGCAGTTCTTC. Its protein product is CTCWGSSYNEQFF.